This T cell receptor (beta chain) was obtained from a study of post-analysis software for immune sequencing data. Concerning this clonotype: Its antigen is unidentified.

TCR beta cDNA libraries included unique molecular identifiers. MiXCR, applied by TCRdb to the PCR reads, yields one record per CDR3 protein. The sample lists 380,000 or so distinct CDR3 sequences, around a third seen once, with about an eighth in the top ten. The V gene's germline CDR1 is SGHKS and CDR2 YYEKEE (reference sequence). CDR3 size: 14 residues. Trimming removed 8 bases from V and 5 bases from J, with 19 bases in between. Study-level points and caveats: Patients had higher frequencies than controls of four to six TRBV segments, including TRBV5-6, TRBV5-1 and TRBV20-1.

The source of this sequence is a girl between 5 and 17 years old with multiple sclerosis. The material sequenced was blood. The chain uses TRBV5-5 and TRBJ1-2; no clear D gene. The CDR3 DNA sequence: TGTGCCAGTGCCCGCGAGCTAAGTAAGTATGGCTACACCTTC. It is translated as CASARELSKYGYTF.